These T cell receptor beta chains were read from a single sample in a study of shared clonotypes between healthy human individuals. The method was immunoSEQ multiplex PCR; TCRdb's version includes in-frame clones alone and lacks a portion of them. Of under 600,000 clones in the sample, 60% to 80% were seen once. Sequenced sample: PBMCs. All receptors come from a woman in her 40s in good health. Some clones in this sample may be carry-over from other donors' samples. The CDR3 runs from the conserved cysteine through the conserved F or W. The D gene is left open where the match is weak. Size is omitted from some rows. Given values are once, few, many or a class for expanded clones.

size	V	J	D	CDR3	DNA
.	TRBV7-2	TRBJ2-7	TRBD2	CASGGRAISEQYF	TGTGCCAGCGGCGGGAGGGCCATCAGCGAGCAGTACTTC
.	TRBV29-1	TRBJ2-5	TRBD2	CSVGLANQETQYF	TGCAGCGTGGGACTAGCGAACCAAGAGACCCAGTACTTC
.	TRBV18	TRBJ1-2	.	CASSQDNYGYTF	TGTGCCAGCTCACAAGATAACTATGGCTACACCTTC
.	TRBV2	TRBJ1-2	.	CASTPQAEGYTF	TGTGCCAGCACCCCACAGGCGGAGGGCTACACCTTC
.	TRBV4-3	TRBJ1-1	.	CASSQVFQGPWAFF	TGCGCCAGCAGCCAAGTCTTCCAGGGTCCTTGGGCTTTCTTT
.	TRBV2	TRBJ1-5	TRBD1	CASSGSRGSNQPQHF	TGTGCCAGCAGTGGGTCCAGGGGGAGCAATCAGCCCCAGCATTTT
.	TRBV7-2	TRBJ1-2	TRBD1	CASSSGQGYGYTF	TGTGCCAGCAGCTCTGGACAGGGCTATGGCTACACCTTC
.	TRBV6-5	TRBJ2-7	TRBD2	CASSYSASGTYEQYF	TGTGCCAGCAGTTACTCCGCTAGCGGGACCTACGAGCAGTACTTC
few	TRBV29-1	TRBJ2-3	TRBD2	CSVAPSGDVVGTQYF	TGCAGCGTTGCCCCCAGCGGGGACGTGGTGGGTACGCAGTATTTT
.	TRBV28	TRBJ2-7	TRBD1	CASSLTGGKYEQYF	TGTGCCAGCAGTCTGACAGGGGGCAAGTACGAGCAGTACTTC
.	TRBV7-2	TRBJ2-5	.	CASSPTWGHQETQYF	TGTGCCAGCAGCCCCACGTGGGGGCACCAAGAGACCCAGTACTTC
.	TRBV30	TRBJ1-2	.	CAWTSSLGFYGYTF	TGTGCCTGGACTTCATCTCTGGGGTTCTATGGCTACACCTTC
.	TRBV6-5	TRBJ2-7	.	CASTGTETYEQYF	TGTGCCAGCACCGGGACCGAGACCTACGAGCAGTACTTC
.	TRBV28	TRBJ2-3	.	CASSSSNTDTQYF	TGTGCCAGCAGTTCCTCCAACACAGATACGCAGTATTTT
.	TRBV19	TRBJ2-1	.	CASSSGGWDYNEQFF	TGTGCCAGTAGTAGTGGAGGTTGGGACTACAATGAGCAGTTCTTC
.	TRBV7-9	TRBJ2-1	.	CATTPPLRDGSYNEQFF	TGTGCCACCACACCACCCCTTAGGGACGGATCATACAATGAGCAGTTCTTC
once	TRBV15	TRBJ2-2	.	CATSSSGGIRELFF	TGTGCCACCAGCAGCTCCGGGGGAATCCGGGAGCTGTTTTTT
once	TRBV19	TRBJ2-1	.	CASSNRNRDNEQFF	TGTGCCAGTAGTAACCGTAACAGGGACAATGAGCAGTTCTTC
.	TRBV7-8	TRBJ2-2	TRBD2	CASSLTSGTGGELFF	TGTGCCAGCAGCCTTACTAGCGGGACGGGCGGGGAGCTGTTTTTT
.	TRBV7-6	TRBJ2-2	.	CASSLGQRTGELFF	TGTGCCAGCAGCTTAGGGCAAAGGACCGGGGAGCTGTTTTTT
.	TRBV4-1	TRBJ2-1	TRBD2	CASSQDVAGGLYNEQFF	TGCGCCAGCAGCCAAGATGTAGCGGGAGGACTATACAATGAGCAGTTCTTC
.	TRBV27	TRBJ2-7	TRBD1	CASSLGGQDYEQYF	TGTGCCAGCAGTTTAGGGGGACAGGACTACGAGCAGTACTTC
.	TRBV7-7	TRBJ2-2	.	CASSFGVVETGELFF	TGTGCCAGCAGCTTTGGGGTTGTCGAAACCGGGGAGCTGTTTTTT
few	TRBV27	TRBJ1-1	.	CASSLGPNTEAFF	TGTGCCAGCAGCTTGGGCCCTAACACTGAAGCTTTCTTT
.	TRBV6-5	TRBJ1-2	.	CASSTDLVAGYTF	TGTGCCAGCAGTACCGATCTGGTAGCGGGCTACACCTTC
.	TRBV7-2	TRBJ2-1	.	CASRTGELYNEQFF	TGTGCCAGCAGGACGGGGGAATTGTACAATGAGCAGTTCTTC
.	TRBV6-4	TRBJ1-1	.	CASSRVGGLNTEAFF	TGTGCCAGCAGTCGGGTGGGGGGACTGAACACTGAAGCTTTCTTT
.	TRBV7-3	TRBJ2-5	.	CASSPPGPKETQYF	TGTGCCAGCAGCCCACCGGGACCAAAAGAGACCCAGTACTTC
few	TRBV11-2	TRBJ1-1	.	CASSPAPGSYTEAFF	TGTGCCAGCAGCCCAGCCCCGGGGTCTTACACTGAAGCTTTCTTT
.	TRBV5-4	TRBJ2-7	.	CASSFGTARSYEQYF	TGTGCCAGCAGCTTCGGTACGGCCCGCTCCTACGAGCAGTACTTC
once	TRBV7-9	TRBJ2-7	.	CASSQVKGYEQYF	TGTGCCAGCAGCCAAGTGAAGGGGTACGAGCAGTACTTC
.	TRBV5-1	TRBJ2-5	.	CASSSKFTGQLPGLETQYF	TGCGCCAGCAGCTCGAAGTTTACCGGACAGCTACCGGGACTAGAGACCCAGTACTTC
.	TRBV19	TRBJ1-1	.	CASTSWGRAEAFF	TGTGCCAGTACCTCGTGGGGGAGGGCTGAAGCTTTCTTT
.	TRBV16	TRBJ2-2	TRBD2	CASSQSASGNTGELFF	TGTGCCAGCAGCCAATCCGCTAGCGGGAACACCGGGGAGCTGTTTTTT
few	TRBV28	TRBJ1-1	.	CASSFLASVAFF	TGTGCCAGCAGTTTTTTAGCGTCCGTGGCTTTCTTT
few	TRBV30	TRBJ1-5	.	CAWSHPGNSNQPQHF	TGTGCCTGGAGCCACCCCGGCAATAGCAATCAGCCCCAGCATTTT
.	TRBV20-1	TRBJ2-7	.	CSAGLSYEQYF	TGCAGTGCCGGGCTGAGCTACGAGCAGTACTTC
.	TRBV11-1	TRBJ1-1	.	CASSFDRAEAFF	TGTGCTAGCAGCTTTGATCGGGCTGAAGCTTTCTTT
.	TRBV7-2	TRBJ2-1	TRBD2	CASSATSGSSYNEQFF	TGTGCCAGCAGCGCGACTAGCGGGAGCTCCTACAATGAGCAGTTCTTC
.	TRBV18	TRBJ2-5	.	CASSPPTTGIQETQYF	TGTGCCAGCTCACCACCGACCACAGGTATACAAGAGACCCAGTACTTC
many	TRBV7-9	TRBJ2-7	.	CASSLGRSSYEQYF	TGTGCCAGCAGCTTGGGACGGAGCTCCTACGAGCAGTACTTC
.	TRBV9	TRBJ2-5	.	CASSVATGVGETQYF	TGTGCCAGCAGCGTAGCAACGGGAGTTGGGGAGACCCAGTACTTC
.	TRBV11-2	TRBJ2-1	TRBD2	CASHKGITGGDRFF	TGTGCCAGCCATAAAGGCATTACGGGGGGTGATCGGTTCTTC
.	TRBV19	TRBJ2-7	.	CASSMMAGLMYF	TGTGCCAGTAGTATGATGGCAGGCCTCATGTACTTC
once	TRBV6-5	TRBJ1-5	.	CASSYAGAIDQPQHF	TGTGCCAGCAGTTACGCAGGGGCCATCGATCAGCCCCAGCATTTT
few	TRBV9	TRBJ1-1	.	CASSRTGVNTEAFF	TGTGCCAGCAGCAGAACCGGGGTGAACACTGAAGCTTTCTTT
.	TRBV7-2	TRBJ2-3	TRBD2	CASSFSGLAGADTQYF	TGTGCCAGCAGCTTCTCGGGACTAGCGGGCGCAGATACGCAGTATTTT
few	TRBV7-8	TRBJ2-7	TRBD1	CASSSSGTGGDEQYF	TGTGCCAGCAGCTCAAGCGGGACAGGGGGTGACGAGCAGTACTTC
.	TRBV28	TRBJ1-1	.	CASRPALYTEAFF	TGTGCCAGCAGACCAGCCTTATACACTGAAGCTTTCTTT
.	TRBV7-2	TRBJ1-2	.	CASSPSFGNYGYTF	TGTGCCAGCAGCCCCAGTTTCGGTAACTATGGCTACACCTTC
.	TRBV5-1	TRBJ2-7	TRBD1	CASSLRGQGALSSYEQYF	TGCGCCAGCAGCTTGAGGGGACAGGGGGCCCTTAGCTCCTACGAGCAGTACTTC
.	TRBV7-2	TRBJ2-7	.	CASSLEVGTYEQYF	TGTGCCAGCAGCTTAGAGGTCGGAACCTACGAGCAGTACTTC
.	TRBV7-8	TRBJ2-2	TRBD1	CASSLGTGWTGELFF	TGTGCCAGCAGCTTAGGGACAGGGTGGACCGGGGAGCTGTTTTTT
.	TRBV6-1	TRBJ1-4	.	CASSEREAKLFF	TGTGCCAGCAGTGAAAGGGAAGCGAAACTGTTTTTT
.	TRBV10-1	TRBJ2-7	.	CASSDPQTYEQYF	TGCGCCAGCAGTGATCCCCAAACCTACGAGCAGTACTTC